These T cell receptor beta chains were read from a single sample in a study of immune characterization of retroperitoneal liposarcoma. TCRdb analysed the PCR reads with MiXCR anew, one entry per CDR3 protein. The table has approximately 11,000 distinct CDR3 sequences, more than 25% seen once. The material sequenced was blood. The receptors derive from a male donor with retroperitoneal liposarcoma. The CDR3 runs from the conserved cysteine through the conserved F or W. A D gene is named only where the DNA matches it firmly. Not all rows give a size; the values are once, few, many and, for expanded clones, a class.

V gene,J gene,D gene,clone size,CDR3 DNA,CDR3 protein
TRBV7-6,TRBJ2-1,NA,few,TGTGCTAGCAGCTACGGACTTTCCAATGAGCAGTTCTTC,CASSYGLSNEQFF
TRBV12-3/TRBV12-4,TRBJ2-5,TRBD2,few,TGTGCCAGCAGTTTACTAGCGGGAGTATCCAATGAGCAGTACTTC,CASSLLAGVSNEQYF
TRBV12-3/TRBV12-4,TRBJ1-1,NA,NA,TGTGCCAGCAGTTTTGGGACTTTAGACACTGAAGCTTTCTTT,CASSFGTLDTEAFF
TRBV4-1,TRBJ1-2,NA,once,TGCGCCAGCAGCCAGGTGGGAGGGGTGAGCGGCTACACCTTC,CASSQVGGVSGYTF
TRBV5-1,TRBJ2-1,NA,NA,TGCGCCAGCACTCCTACAATTGGATTTTACAATGAGCAGTTCTTC,CASTPTIGFYNEQFF
TRBV6-4,TRBJ2-5,TRBD2,NA,TGTGCCACCACGGAATCTAGCGGGGGGGGTTCACTTGAGACCCAGTACTTC,CATTESSGGGSLETQYF
TRBV6-1,TRBJ2-5,NA,medium-sized,TGTGCCAGCAAACTGCAGGTCAACATGGAGACCCAGTACTTC,CASKLQVNMETQYF
TRBV6-8,TRBJ1-3,TRBD1,NA,TGTGCCAGCAGCCGGGACAGTCTCTCTGGAAACACCATATATTTT,CASSRDSLSGNTIYF
TRBV5-1,TRBJ2-3,NA,NA,TGCGCCAGCAGCTCGGTTGGGGGGTCCACAGATACGCAGTATTTT,CASSSVGGSTDTQYF
TRBV7-2,TRBJ1-2,TRBD1,NA,TGTGCCAGCAGCCCAAGACCGACAGGGTCTAACTATGGCTACACCTTC,CASSPRPTGSNYGYTF
TRBV6-1,TRBJ1-1,NA,NA,TGTGCCAGCAGTTACCTGGGTCGGGCTTTCTTT,CASSYLGRAFF
TRBV4-2,TRBJ2-1,NA,many,TGTGCCAGCAGCCAAGATCAGGGTGCAGGGGAGGAGCAGTTCTTC,CASSQDQGAGEEQFF